This T cell receptor (beta chain) was recorded in a study of T cells in Graves' hyperthyroidism and ophthalmopathy. TCR beta CDR3 regions were amplified from RNA. The HTBI primer set drove a first-round RT-PCR of the TCR CDR3. MiXCR, run by TCRdb on the multiplex PCR reads, gives a single entry per CDR3 protein. This table holds 600,000 to 900,000 distinct CDR3 sequences, roughly 15% found once. Germline V gives CDR1 MDHEN, CDR2 SYDVKM. V was cut by 7 bases and J by 7 bases, with 14 bases left in between. This CDR3 is built from 13 residues. Stable Graves' hyperthyroidism meant no ophthalmopathy progression within 18 months. The study left out patients who had uncontrolled infection, other autoimmune disease, pregnancy or lactation.

The origin of this receptor is a man aged 18 to 29 with Graves' hyperthyroidism. This sequence joins TRBV28 and TRBJ2-1, with unresolved D. What was sequenced was blood. This chain's CDR3 is CASIPGVHNEQFF. The CDR3 DNA follows: TGTGCCAGCATCCCCGGTGTCCATAATGAGCAGTTCTTC.